This T cell receptor beta chain was recovered during a study of regulatory T cells in long-lasting Graves disease. Study-level information: The study enrolled newly diagnosed Graves' patients on antithyroid drugs under 3 months. General study results and limits: Persistent disease favored TRBV28, TRBJ1-2 and TRBJ2-5.

The CDR3 loop spans 14 amino acids. Trimming took off 3 bases at V and 2 bases at J, with 11 bases between the two ends. The V gene's germline CDR1 is SGHRS and CDR2 YFSETQ. Indicated time point: newly diagnosed GD, antithyroid drugs for less than 3 months. After RNA was extracted from PBMCs, the TCR library was made from it. Construction of the TCR beta libraries employed iRepertoire HTBI primers in conjunction with Arm-PCR of CDR3 regions. A single record per CDR3 protein comes from TCRdb applying MiXCR to the multiplex PCR reads. This sample has 400,000 to 500,000 distinct CDR3 sequences, with approximately 14% found just once. With regard to this clonotype: What it binds is unknown.

The sample was also reused in another study, on T cells in Graves' hyperthyroidism and ophthalmopathy.

The TCR comes from a woman aged 45 to 65 with Graves disease. The material sequenced was peripheral blood mononuclear cells (PBMCs), taken at new diagnosis, from a patient treated with antithyroid drugs. The chain links TRBV5-1 to TRBJ2-5; perhaps TRBD1 as D (5 bases). CDR3 amino acids: CASSSLQAQETQYF. The CDR3 nucleotides are TGCGCCAGCAGCTCTTTACAGGCGCAAGAGACCCAGTACTTC.